The 18 T cell receptor beta chains in this list originate from one sample, sequenced in a study of T cell clusters in autoimmune cytopenias. Each sample's input was roughly 230 ng genomic DNA, some 38,000 genome equivalents. TRB rearrangements were amplified by touch-down multiplex PCR with mixed TRB-A/B primers. TCRdb reanalyzed the multiplex PCR reads, giving one entry per CDR3 protein sequence and no DNA. Here the sample table reports roughly 9,000 distinct CDR3 sequences. Sequenced: peripheral blood. Source of these receptors: a human donor with an autoimmune cytopenia or autoimmune hepatitis (not recorded which).

The genes are TRBV14 and TRBJ2-1; TCRdb's D gene call, TRBD1, goes unchecked for lack of DNA. This CDR3 contains 16 residues. Germline lookup yields CDR1 SGHDN and CDR2 FVKESK. The CDR3 here is CASSQEFRGGFNEQFF.

The chain employs TRBV11-1 and TRBJ2-5. This CDR3 has 15 amino acids. Germline values: CDR1 SGHAT, CDR2 FQDESV (reference sequence). The CDR3 loop reads CASSGRRSIQETQYF. Supplemented by reference TRBV11-1 and TRBJ2-5, the full variable domain reads EAEVAQSPRYKITEKSQAVAFWCDPISGHATLYWYRQILGQGPELLVQFQDESVVDDSQLPKDRFSAERLKGVDSTLKIQPAELGDSAMYLCASSGRRSIQETQYFGPGTRLLVL.

Its frequency marks this clonotype as medium-sized. CDR3 amino acids: CASSLGGQGNYGYTF. The chain has TRBV5-4 and TRBJ1-2; TCRdb returns TRBD1, unconfirmable since there is no DNA. Germline-derived CDR1 and CDR2 are SGHNT and YYREEE (reference sequence). The CDR3 contains 15 residues.

The chain is built from TRBV6-1 and TRBJ1-2; no DNA is available, so the TRBD1 call from TCRdb remains unchecked. Per germline, CDR1 MNHNS and CDR2 SASEGT. The CDR3 extends over 14 amino acids. CDR3 sequence reads: CASSTDRESYGYTF.

This clonotype shows up as medium-sized by frequency. The chain uses TRBV29-1 and TRBJ2-3; TCRdb lists TRBD2, though no DNA is available to test this call. The germline V gene has CDR1 SQVTM and CDR2 ANQGSEA. The CDR3 length is 17 residues. The CDR3 spells CSVVGGLAGGPSDTQYF.

Considering frequency, this clonotype is medium-sized. The rearrangement joins TRBV7-9 to TRBJ2-1. Per germline, CDR1 SEHNR and CDR2 FQNEAQ (reference sequence). The CDR3 has 14 amino acids. CDR3 sequence reads: CASSLDLGSNEQFF.

The J gene is TRBJ2-5, the V gene TRBV29-1; the D call from TCRdb, TRBD1, cannot be confirmed without DNA. The CDR3 spans 16 residues. Germline values: CDR1 SQVTM, CDR2 ANQGSEA. The CDR3 is CSVSAASGQGQETQYF.

According to its frequency, this clonotype is medium-sized. This chain links TRBV29-1 with TRBJ2-7; TCRdb's D gene call, TRBD2, goes unchecked for lack of DNA. Germline V gene lookup returns CDR1 SQVTM and CDR2 ANQGSEA. The CDR3 spans 15 residues. This CDR3 is CSVEGETSGSYEQYF.

This clonotype is identified as medium-sized (0.01 to 0.1%) from frequency. The genes are TRBV6-5 and TRBJ1-5; the TRBD1 assignment by TCRdb is unverifiable without DNA. The CDR3 is 15 amino acids. Germline V gives CDR1 MNHEY, CDR2 SVGAGI. CDR3 amino acids: CASRRQSYSNQPQHF.

By frequency, this clonotype registers medium-sized (0.01 to 0.1%). The rearrangement joins TRBV19 to TRBJ1-2; the D gene TCRdb calls, TRBD1, cannot be checked with no DNA. The CDR3 has 13 amino acids. Germline V gene lookup returns CDR1 LNHDA and CDR2 SQIVND (reference sequence). The CDR3 loop is CASMRTDTYGYTF.

This clonotype is identified as medium-sized from frequency. The CDR3 protein is CASSLRGLPEQFF. This rearrangement joins TRBV7-9 to TRBJ2-1; the TCRdb call, TRBD2, lacks DNA for checking. The CDR3 covers 13 residues. Germline V gives CDR1 SEHNR, CDR2 FQNEAQ (reference sequence).

The chain links TRBV20-1 to TRBJ1-1. Germline CDR1 DFQATT, CDR2 SNEGSKA (reference sequence). This CDR3 is built from 15 residues. This chain's CDR3 is CSARDGRLGNTEAFF.

The chain carries TRBV30 and TRBJ1-1; with no DNA, the TCRdb D assignment of TRBD1 cannot be verified. CDR3 length: 13 residues. Germline V lookup: CDR1 GTSNPN, CDR2 SVGIG (reference sequence). The CDR3 protein is CAWTPRLNTEAFF.

Frequency places this clonotype as medium-sized (0.01 to 0.1%). The rearrangement joins TRBV6-1 to TRBJ2-5; there is no DNA to check the TCRdb D call of TRBD1. The CDR3 extends over 14 amino acids. CDR1 MNHNS and CDR2 SASEGT come from the germline V gene. The CDR3 sequence is CASSDPGAGETQYF.

In terms of frequency, this clonotype is medium-sized. V is TRBV6-6 and J is TRBJ1-2. This CDR3 has 14 amino acids. Per germline, CDR1 MNHNY and CDR2 SVGAGI (reference sequence). The CDR3 sequence: CASRTRTANYGYTF.

Its frequency marks this clonotype as medium-sized (0.01 to 0.1%). The chain uses TRBV6-1 and TRBJ1-2. Per the germline V gene, CDR1 is MNHNS and CDR2 is SASEGT. The CDR3 covers 13 residues. CDR3 sequence reads: CASSPRGRDGYTF.

This clonotype counts as medium-sized by frequency. The chain uses TRBV5-6 and TRBJ1-5; TCRdb's assignment of TRBD1 cannot be checked, as there is no DNA. Germline V CDR1 and CDR2: SGHDT, YYEEEE. The CDR3 extends over 12 amino acids. The CDR3 protein is CASSQTDQPQHF.

This clonotype ranks as medium-sized in terms of frequency. J is TRBJ2-5 and V is TRBV20-1; TCRdb proposes TRBD1, but this gene call is untestable without DNA. The CDR3 has 12 amino acids. CDR1 is DFQATT and CDR2 is SNEGSKA in the germline V gene (reference sequence). Here the CDR3 reads CSASTGLETQYF.